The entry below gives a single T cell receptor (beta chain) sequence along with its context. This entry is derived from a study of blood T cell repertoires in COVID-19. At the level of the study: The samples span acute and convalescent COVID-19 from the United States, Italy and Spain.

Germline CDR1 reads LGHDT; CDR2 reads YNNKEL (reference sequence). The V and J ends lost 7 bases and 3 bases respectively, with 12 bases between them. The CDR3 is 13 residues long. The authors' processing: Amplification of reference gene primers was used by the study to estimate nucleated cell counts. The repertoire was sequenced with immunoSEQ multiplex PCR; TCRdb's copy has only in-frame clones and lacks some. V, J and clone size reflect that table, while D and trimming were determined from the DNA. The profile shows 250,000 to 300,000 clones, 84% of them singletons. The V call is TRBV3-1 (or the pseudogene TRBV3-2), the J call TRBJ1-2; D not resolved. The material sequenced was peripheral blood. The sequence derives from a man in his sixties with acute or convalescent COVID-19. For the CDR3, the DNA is TGTGCCAGCACCTCTCTCGGGGACTATGGCTACACCTTC. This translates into CASTSLGDYGYTF.